This T cell receptor (beta chain) was obtained from a study of Ad26.COV2.S vaccination and SARS-CoV-2 variants. Whole-study context: The donor was enrolled in the Ad26.COV2.S arm of the COV1001 trial.

Worth noting for this clone: Antigen: not known.

Stated treatment: 15 to 20 received Ad26.COV2.S at low or high dose, single or two shots; a few received placebo; per-sample allocation not given. Day 63 after the first injection of vaccine or placebo was the sampling time. Study-level results: Reports say spike-specific CD8+ and CD4+ T cell responses covered substantial breadth after vaccination.

Only in-frame clones appear in the TCRdb table, and some are missing; sequencing was by immunoSEQ multiplex PCR. This repertoire shows 250,000 or so clones, around 90% found once; its top ten account for roughly 3%. The TCR comes from a person aged 18-65 years who received the Ad26.COV2.S COVID-19 vaccine or a placebo. The starting material was peripheral blood, obtained in a trial of Ad26.COV2.S vaccine versus placebo.

CDR3 nucleotide sequence: TGCGCCAGCAGCTATACTATCTATAGCAATCAGCCCCAGCATTTT. As protein: CASSYTIYSNQPQHF. The V and J genes are TRBV4-3 and TRBJ1-5; no firm D call. The V and J ends lost 5 bases and 0 bases respectively, with 11 bases between them. Germline-derived CDR1 and CDR2 are LGHNA and YSLEER. The CDR3 is 15 residues long.